Listed here are 20 T cell receptor beta chains from one sample, sequenced in a study of blood T cell repertoires in COVID-19. The data were produced by immunoSEQ multiplex PCR, yet TCRdb's version contains in-frame clones alone and is incomplete. There are 350,000 to 450,000 clones in the sample; roughly 85% occur only once, and 3.6% lies in the top ten. The sample comprised peripheral blood. The receptors were gathered from a woman between 18 and 29 years old with acute or convalescent COVID-19.

The CDR3 loop is CSVGTTGGRYEQYF. The CDR3 bases are TGCAGCGTCGGCACGACAGGGGGCAGGTACGAGCAGTACTTC. The rearrangement uses TRBV29-1 and TRBJ2-7, with TRBD1 matching 10 bases. Trimming cost V 6 bases and J 4 bases; bases outside gene matches: 9. CDR1 and CDR2 from the germline V gene are SQVTM and ANQGSEA. The CDR3 covers 14 residues.

The chain recombines TRBV19 with TRBJ1-2, with D perhaps TRBD1 (5 bases). Germline values: CDR1 LNHDA, CDR2 SQIVND (reference sequence). The CDR3 has 15 residues. Deletions cut 2 bases from V and 4 bases from J, with 14 bases between. The CDR3 region is CASSIPTQALYGYTF. In nucleotides, the CDR3 is TGTGCCAGTAGTATACCAACACAGGCGCTCTATGGCTACACCTTC. Full variable domain (remainder filled in from reference TRBV19 and TRBJ1-2): DGGITQSPKYLFRKEGQNVTLSCEQNLNHDAMYWYRQDPGQGLRLIYYSQIVNDFQKGDIAEGYSVSREKKESFPLTVTSAQKNPTAFYLCASSIPTQALYGYTFGSGTRLTVV.

The rearrangement joins TRBV4-1 to TRBJ2-1; D call uncertain. The germline V and J ends were trimmed by 0 bases and 8 bases, with 11 bases remaining between them. Per germline, CDR1 MGHRA and CDR2 YSYEKL. CDR3 size: 14 residues. The CDR3 nucleotides read TGCGCCAGCAGCCAAGAAGGTAGCTCTGATGAGCAGTTCTTC. Amino acids: CASSQEGSSDEQFF.

The chain recombines TRBV6-2 or TRBV6-3 with TRBJ1-2; the D gene is possibly TRBD1 (6 bases). Trimming stripped 6 bases from V and 3 bases from J, with 20 bases between. CDR3 length: 16 residues. Germline loops: CDR1 MNHEY, CDR2 SVGEGT. The CDR3 nucleotides are TGTGCCAGCAGCCCGAACCTGGACAGCCTTCACTATGGCTACACCTTC. Translated, it gives CASSPNLDSLHYGYTF.

This chain links TRBV7-9 with TRBJ2-7; possible D gene TRBD1, 6 bases. The CDR3 runs to 13 residues. The V gene lost 5 bases and the J gene lost 3 bases, with 11 bases spanning the gap. Germline CDR1 is SEHNR and CDR2 is FQNEAQ (reference sequence). CDR3 protein: CASSPQDSYEQYF. For the CDR3, the DNA is TGTGCCAGCAGCCCCCAGGACAGCTACGAGCAGTACTTC.

In this sample, this clone turned up a few times. This rearrangement joins TRBV5-5 to TRBJ1-6; D gene uncertain. With 4 bases removed from V and 7 bases from J, the gap between germline ends came to 15 bases. Per the germline V gene, CDR1 is SGHKS and CDR2 is YYEKEE (reference sequence). This CDR3 is built from 15 residues. The CDR3 reads CASSRVAVQNSPLHF. In nucleotides, the CDR3 is TGTGCCAGCAGCCGGGTTGCCGTGCAAAATTCACCCCTCCACTTT.

The chain joins TRBV29-1 to TRBJ1-3, with 11 bases aligning to TRBD1. Germline V gene lookup returns CDR1 SQVTM and CDR2 ANQGSEA. V was clipped by 6 bases and J by 4 bases; unmatched bases: 5. The CDR3 spans 14 residues. CDR3 in amino acids: CSVGDRGIGNTIYF. In nucleotides, the CDR3 is TGCAGCGTCGGGGACAGGGGGATCGGAAACACCATATATTTT. The whole variable domain, remainder taken from reference TRBV29-1 and TRBJ1-3, is SAVISQKPSRDICQRGTSLTIQCQVDSQVTMMFWYRQQPGQSLTLIATANQGSEATYESGFVIDKFPISRPNLTFSTLTVSNMSPEDSSIYLCSVGDRGIGNTIYFGEGSWLTVV.

The V call is TRBV28, the J call TRBJ1-2; 10 positions match TRBD1. This CDR3 is built from 15 residues. Trimming at V came to 5 bases and at J to 4 bases, leaving 7 bases not matched to a gene. From germline, CDR1 is MDHEN and CDR2 SYDVKM. This CDR3 is CASSPGQGTVYGYTF. The CDR3 bases are TGTGCCAGCAGTCCGGGACAGGGGACTGTCTATGGCTACACCTTC.

This clone has a single count. V usage is TRBV24-1 and J usage is TRBJ1-5; possibly TRBD1 for D (6 bases). This CDR3 region has 14 residues. V was pared by 9 bases and J by 5 bases, with 16 bases between. CDR1 KGHDR and CDR2 SFDVKD come from the germline V gene. The CDR3 nucleotides are TGTGCCACCTCGGCCGGGGGGCTGGATCAGCCCCAGCATTTT. Its protein product is CATSAGGLDQPQHF.

The chain employs TRBV6-1 and TRBJ1-2; D ambiguous. Germline lookup yields CDR1 MNHNS and CDR2 SASEGT. Trimming left V 2 bases short and J 1 base short, with 5 bases between. The CDR3 has 13 residues. CDR3 DNA sequence: TGTGCCAGCAGTGAAATTATTAACTATGGCTACACCTTC. It codes for CASSEIINYGYTF.

The J gene is TRBJ2-2, the V gene TRBV28; D is perhaps TRBD2 (6 bases). The CDR3 contains 15 residues. The V end was cut by 7 bases, the J end by 1 base, with 13 bases between. The germline gives CDR1 MDHEN, CDR2 SYDVKM. CDR3 sequence: CASIMEGRNTGELFF. The CDR3 nucleotides are TGTGCCAGCATCATGGAGGGTAGGAACACCGGGGAGCTGTTTTTT.

A note on this clone: The sample carries other DNA sequences with the same CDR3. The CDR3 loop is CASSLDRGTEAFF. In DNA form, the CDR3 reads TGTGCCAGCAGCTTAGATAGAGGCACTGAAGCTTTCTTT. The chain couples TRBV11-3 to TRBJ1-1; D is uncertain. Trimming shortened V by 0 bases and J by 4 bases, and 6 bases separated the two germline ends. The germline V gene encodes CDR1 SGHNT and CDR2 YENEEA. There are 13 residues in the CDR3.

The chain couples TRBV6-1 to TRBJ2-2; 8 positions match TRBD1. CDR3 size: 13 residues. The J segment lost 6 bases and the V segment lost 5 bases, leaving 2 bases of the junction unmatched. Germline CDR1 is MNHNS and CDR2 is SASEGT. DNA of the CDR3: TGTGCCAGCAGTTCAGGGGGCGCCGGGGAGCTGTTTTTT. Residues: CASSSGGAGELFF.

This clone was seen a single time. DNA for the CDR3: TGTGCCAGCTCACCGACAGGGGGTAACAATCAGCCCCAGCATTTT. The encoded protein is CASSPTGGNNQPQHF. V is TRBV18 and J is TRBJ1-5, with 9 nucleotides matching TRBD1. CDR1 and CDR2 from the germline V gene are KGHSH and LQKENI. The V and J ends lost 3 bases and 3 bases, in that order; junction bases with no gene match: 3. The CDR3 has 15 amino acids.

Here the CDR3 DNA reads TGTGCCTGCCCTCCAATTAGCGGGGGTTCAGATACGCAGTATTTT. Amino acid sequence: CACPPISGGSDTQYF. The chain recombines TRBV30 with TRBJ2-3; TRBD2 agrees at 9 bases. CDR3 length: 15 residues. Germline V lookup: CDR1 GTSNPN, CDR2 SVGIG (reference sequence). With 6 bases clipped from V and 4 bases from J, the junction kept 11 bases outside the gene matches.

The sample holds a few counts of this clone. The gene calls are TRBV24-1 and TRBJ2-7, with a tentative D call TRBD1 (5 bases). V lost 9 bases to trimming and J lost 7 bases, with 15 bases between them. The germline V gene has CDR1 KGHDR and CDR2 SFDVKD. The CDR3 contains 12 residues. Written as DNA, the CDR3 is TGTGCCACCGGGGCAGCCGTGGGGGAGCAGTACTTC. Its protein product is CATGAAVGEQYF.

The chain couples TRBV12-5 to TRBJ1-2; TRBD1 matches 8 bases. The germline gives CDR1 LGHNT, CDR2 FRNRAP. The CDR3 runs to 13 residues. V shed 7 bases and J 5 bases; nucleotides not matched to a gene: 6. The CDR3 spells CASDGTGLYGYTF. DNA of the CDR3: TGTGCTAGTGATGGGACAGGTCTTTATGGCTACACCTTC.

The table lists this clone with a count of one. The chain employs TRBV18 and TRBJ2-1; 7 bases match TRBD1. The germline CDR1 and CDR2 sequences are KGHSH and LQKENI. With V trimmed by 4 bases and J by 2 bases, 5 bases remained unmatched. The length of the CDR3 is 15 residues. The CDR3 bases are TGTGCCAGCTCACTGTCGACAGGGACCTACAATGAGCAGTTCTTC. The encoded protein is CASSLSTGTYNEQFF. Variable domain in full (rest from reference TRBV18 and TRBJ2-1): NAGVMQNPRHLVRRRGQEARLRCSPMKGHSHVYWYRQLPEEGLKFMVYLQKENIIDESGMPKERFSAEFPKEGPSILRIQQVVRGDSAAYFCASSLSTGTYNEQFFGPGTRLTVL.

The chain employs TRBV10-2 and TRBJ2-1; a possible D gene is TRBD2 (6 bases). This CDR3 has 17 residues. Germline-derived CDR1 and CDR2 are WSHSY and SAAADI. V lost 0 bases and J 0 bases, leaving 12 bases between the germline ends. CDR3 sequence reads: CASSESGLALSYNEQFF. The CDR3 nucleotides read TGCGCCAGCAGTGAGTCGGGGCTAGCGCTCTCCTACAATGAGCAGTTCTTC.

J is TRBJ1-1 and V is TRBV11-2; 9 positions match TRBD1. This CDR3 has 16 amino acids. The V gene's germline CDR1 is SGHAT and CDR2 FQNNGV. Trimming took 6 bases from V and 3 from J; bases not matched to a gene: 11. The CDR3 DNA reads TGTGCCAGCAGGGCGGGACAGGGCGAGAGGGACACTGAAGCTTTCTTT. The encoded protein is CASRAGQGERDTEAFF.